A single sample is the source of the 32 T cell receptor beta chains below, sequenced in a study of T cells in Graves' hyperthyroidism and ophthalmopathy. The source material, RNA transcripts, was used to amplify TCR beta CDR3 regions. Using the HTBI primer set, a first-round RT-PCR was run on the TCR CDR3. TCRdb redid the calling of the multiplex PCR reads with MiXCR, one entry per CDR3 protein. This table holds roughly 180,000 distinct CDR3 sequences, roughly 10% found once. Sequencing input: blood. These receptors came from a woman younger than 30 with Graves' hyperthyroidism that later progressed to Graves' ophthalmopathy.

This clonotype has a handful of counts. The CDR3 DNA sequence: TGTGCCAGCACCGTGACTAGCGGGAGGGCTGGAGGGGCCAACGTCCTGACTTTC. The encoded protein is CASTVTSGRAGGANVLTF. This chain uses TRBV6-1 with TRBJ2-6; 14 nucleotides line up with TRBD2. Germline V lookup: CDR1 MNHNS, CDR2 SASEGT. This CDR3 comprises 18 residues. With V trimmed by 7 bases and J by 4 bases, 9 bases remained unmatched.

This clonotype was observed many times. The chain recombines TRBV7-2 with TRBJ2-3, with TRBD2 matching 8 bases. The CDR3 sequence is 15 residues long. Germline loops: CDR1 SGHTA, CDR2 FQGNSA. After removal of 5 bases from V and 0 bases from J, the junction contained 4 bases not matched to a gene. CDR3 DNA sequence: TGTGCCAGCAGCCGTAGCGGGACCAGCACAGATACGCAGTATTTT. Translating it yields CASSRSGTSTDTQYF.

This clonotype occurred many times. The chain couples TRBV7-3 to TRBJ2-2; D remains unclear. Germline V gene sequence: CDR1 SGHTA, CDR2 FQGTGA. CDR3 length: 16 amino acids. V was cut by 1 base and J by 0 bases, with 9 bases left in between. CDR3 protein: CASSLMAASNTGELFF. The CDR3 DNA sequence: TGTGCCAGCAGCTTAATGGCAGCTTCGAACACCGGGGAGCTGTTTTTT.

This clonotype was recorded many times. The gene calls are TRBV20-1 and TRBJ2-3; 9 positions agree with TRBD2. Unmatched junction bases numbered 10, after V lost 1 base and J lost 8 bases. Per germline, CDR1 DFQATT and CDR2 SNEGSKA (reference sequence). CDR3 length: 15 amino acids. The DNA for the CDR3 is TGCAGTGCTAGAGCGGATGCGGGAGGGCCAGGTACGCAGTATTTT. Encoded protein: CSARADAGGPGTQYF.

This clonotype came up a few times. The DNA for the CDR3 is TGCAGTGCTAGTTATATCACCTACGAGCAGTACTTC. It yields the protein CSASYITYEQYF. The genes are TRBV20-1 and TRBJ2-7; D uncertain. Germline CDR1 is DFQATT and CDR2 is SNEGSKA (reference sequence). CDR3 length: 12 residues. Trimming pared 3 bases from V and 2 bases from J, leaving 8 bases between.

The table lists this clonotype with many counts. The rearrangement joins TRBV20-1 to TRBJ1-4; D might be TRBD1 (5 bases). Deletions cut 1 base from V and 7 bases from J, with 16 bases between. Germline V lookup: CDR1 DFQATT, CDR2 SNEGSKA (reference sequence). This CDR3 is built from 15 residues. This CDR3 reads CSARVLGGRGEKLFF. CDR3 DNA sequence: TGCAGTGCTAGAGTTTTGGGGGGACGGGGTGAAAAACTGTTTTTT.

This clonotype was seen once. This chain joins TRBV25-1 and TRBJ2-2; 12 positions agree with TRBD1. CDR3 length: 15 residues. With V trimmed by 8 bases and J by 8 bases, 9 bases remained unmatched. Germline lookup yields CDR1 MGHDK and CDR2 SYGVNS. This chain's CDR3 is CASGGQGAVKGELFF. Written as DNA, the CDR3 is TGTGCCAGCGGGGGACAGGGGGCAGTTAAGGGGGAGCTGTTTTTT. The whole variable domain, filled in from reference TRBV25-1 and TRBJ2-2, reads EADIYQTPRYLVIGTGKKITLECSQTMGHDKMYWYQQDPGMELHLIHYSYGVNSTEKGDLSSESTVSRIRTEHFPLTLESARPSHTSQYLCASGGQGAVKGELFFGEGSRLTVL.

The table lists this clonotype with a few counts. The CDR3 nucleotides are TGTGCCAGTAGTATTTCAGGGGCGTTTGGAAACACCATATATTTT. This sequence encodes CASSISGAFGNTIYF. The genes are TRBV19 and TRBJ1-3, with D perhaps matching TRBD1 (6 bases). V dropped 3 bases and J dropped 3 bases, with 12 bases sitting between them. Germline-derived CDR1 and CDR2 are LNHDA and SQIVND (reference sequence). The CDR3 is made up of 15 amino acids.

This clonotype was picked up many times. The CDR3 protein is CASSLRGLGTGELFF. DNA for the CDR3: TGTGCCAGTAGTCTACGGGGGTTGGGCACCGGGGAGCTGTTTTTT. The rearrangement joins TRBV19 to TRBJ2-2; D may be TRBD2 (6 bases). The CDR3 loop spans 15 amino acids. The V end was cut by 5 bases, the J end by 4 bases, with 14 bases between. Germline-derived CDR1 and CDR2 are LNHDA and SQIVND (reference sequence).

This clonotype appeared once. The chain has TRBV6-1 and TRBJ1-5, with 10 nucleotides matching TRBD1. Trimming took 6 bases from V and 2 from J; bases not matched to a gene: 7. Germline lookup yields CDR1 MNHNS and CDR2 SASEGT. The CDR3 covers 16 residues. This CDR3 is CASRRTGGYGNQPQHF. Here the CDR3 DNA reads TGTGCCAGCAGAAGGACAGGGGGATATGGCAATCAGCCCCAGCATTTT.

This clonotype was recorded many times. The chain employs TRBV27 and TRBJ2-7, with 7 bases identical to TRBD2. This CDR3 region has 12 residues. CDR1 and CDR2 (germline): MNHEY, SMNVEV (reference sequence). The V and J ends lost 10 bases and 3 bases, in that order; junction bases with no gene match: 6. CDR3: CAIKLAHYEQYF. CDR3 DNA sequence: TGTGCCATAAAACTAGCGCACTACGAGCAGTACTTC.

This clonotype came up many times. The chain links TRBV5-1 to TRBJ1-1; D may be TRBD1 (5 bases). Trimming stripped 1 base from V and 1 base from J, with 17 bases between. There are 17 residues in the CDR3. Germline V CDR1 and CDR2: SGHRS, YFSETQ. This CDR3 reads CASSLLGTRDANTEAFF. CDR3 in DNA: TGCGCCAGCAGCTTGCTAGGGACCCGGGACGCGAACACTGAAGCTTTCTTT.

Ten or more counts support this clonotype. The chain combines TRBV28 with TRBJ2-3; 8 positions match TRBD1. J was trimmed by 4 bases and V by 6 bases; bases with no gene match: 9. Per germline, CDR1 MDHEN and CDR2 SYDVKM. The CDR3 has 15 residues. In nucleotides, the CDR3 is TGTGCCAGCAGCTCTCAACAGGGGGTAGCAGATACGCAGTATTTT. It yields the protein CASSSQQGVADTQYF.

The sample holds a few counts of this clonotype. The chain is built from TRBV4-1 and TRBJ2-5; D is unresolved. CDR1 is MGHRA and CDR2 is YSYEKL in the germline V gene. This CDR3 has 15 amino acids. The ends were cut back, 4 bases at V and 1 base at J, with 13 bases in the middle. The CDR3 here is CASSPRDKFQETQYF. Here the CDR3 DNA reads TGCGCCAGCAGCCCCAGAGATAAGTTCCAAGAGACCCAGTACTTC.

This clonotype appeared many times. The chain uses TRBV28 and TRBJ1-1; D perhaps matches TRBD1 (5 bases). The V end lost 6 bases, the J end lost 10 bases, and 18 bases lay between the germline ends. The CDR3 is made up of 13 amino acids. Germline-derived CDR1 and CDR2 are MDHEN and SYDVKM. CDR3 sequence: CASRPGQPRGAFF. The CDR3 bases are TGTGCCAGCAGGCCAGGACAACCTCGGGGAGCTTTCTTT.

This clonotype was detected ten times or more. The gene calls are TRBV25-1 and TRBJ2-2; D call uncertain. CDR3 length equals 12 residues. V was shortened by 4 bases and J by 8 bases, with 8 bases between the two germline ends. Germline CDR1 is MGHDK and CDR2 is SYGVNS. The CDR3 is CASSVGWGELFF. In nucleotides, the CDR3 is TGTGCCAGCAGTGTGGGGTGGGGGGAGCTGTTTTTT.

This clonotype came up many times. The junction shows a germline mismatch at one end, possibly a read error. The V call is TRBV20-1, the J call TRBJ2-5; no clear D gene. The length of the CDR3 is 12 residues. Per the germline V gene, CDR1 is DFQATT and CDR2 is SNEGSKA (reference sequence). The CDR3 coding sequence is TGCAGTGCCAGAGACGGCCAAGAGACCCAGTACTTC. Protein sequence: CSARDGQETQYF.

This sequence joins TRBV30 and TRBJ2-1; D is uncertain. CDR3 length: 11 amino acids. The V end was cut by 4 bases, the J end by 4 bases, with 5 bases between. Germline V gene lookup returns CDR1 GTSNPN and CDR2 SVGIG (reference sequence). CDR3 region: CAWTEYNEQFF. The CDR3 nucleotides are TGTGCCTGGACAGAGTACAATGAGCAGTTCTTC.

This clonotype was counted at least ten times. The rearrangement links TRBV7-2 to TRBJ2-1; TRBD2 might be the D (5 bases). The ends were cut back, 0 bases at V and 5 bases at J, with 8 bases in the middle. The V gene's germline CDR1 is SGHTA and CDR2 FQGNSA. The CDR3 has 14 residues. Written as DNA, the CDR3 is TGTGCCAGCAGCTTAGCTTCCGGGGACAATGAGCAGTTCTTC. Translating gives CASSLASGDNEQFF.

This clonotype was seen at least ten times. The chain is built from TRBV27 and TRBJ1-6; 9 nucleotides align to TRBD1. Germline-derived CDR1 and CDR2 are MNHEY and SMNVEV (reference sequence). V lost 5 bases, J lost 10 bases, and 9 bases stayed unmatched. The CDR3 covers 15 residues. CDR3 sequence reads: CASSGQGLRGSPLHF. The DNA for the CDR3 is TGTGCCAGCAGTGGACAGGGGCTAAGGGGATCACCCCTCCACTTT.

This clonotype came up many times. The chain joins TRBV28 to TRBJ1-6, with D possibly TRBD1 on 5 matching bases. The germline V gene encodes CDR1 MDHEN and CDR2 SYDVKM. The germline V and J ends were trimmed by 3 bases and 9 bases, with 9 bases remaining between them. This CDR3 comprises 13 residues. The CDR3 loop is CASSFRVGSPLHF. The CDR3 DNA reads TGTGCCAGCAGTTTCAGGGTGGGTTCACCCCTCCACTTT.

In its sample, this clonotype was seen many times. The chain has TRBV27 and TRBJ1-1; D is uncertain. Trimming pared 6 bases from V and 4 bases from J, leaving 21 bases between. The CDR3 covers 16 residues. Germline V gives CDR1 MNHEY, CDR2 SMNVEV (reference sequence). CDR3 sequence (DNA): TGTGCCAGCAGCAAACTTACCGCCCCATGGGGCACTGAAGCTTTCTTT. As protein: CASSKLTAPWGTEAFF.

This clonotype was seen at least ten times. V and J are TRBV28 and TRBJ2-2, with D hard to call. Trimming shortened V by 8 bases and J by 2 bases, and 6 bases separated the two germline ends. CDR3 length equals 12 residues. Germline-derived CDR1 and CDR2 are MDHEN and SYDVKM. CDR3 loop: CASLYNTGELFF. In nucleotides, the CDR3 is TGTGCCAGCTTATATAACACCGGGGAGCTGTTTTTT.

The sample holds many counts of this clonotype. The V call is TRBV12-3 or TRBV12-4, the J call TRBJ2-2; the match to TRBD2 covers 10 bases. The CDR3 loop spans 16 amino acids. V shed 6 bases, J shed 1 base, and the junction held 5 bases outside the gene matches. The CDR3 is CASRKRTSGNTGELFF. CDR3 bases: TGTGCCAGCAGAAAACGGACTAGCGGGAACACCGGGGAGCTGTTTTTT.

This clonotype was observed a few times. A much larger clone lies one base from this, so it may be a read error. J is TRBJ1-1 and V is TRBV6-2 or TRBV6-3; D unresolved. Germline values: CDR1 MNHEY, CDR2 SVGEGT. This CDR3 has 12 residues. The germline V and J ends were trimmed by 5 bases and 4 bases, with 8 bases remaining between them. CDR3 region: CASSNMSTEAFF. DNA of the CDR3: TGTGCCAGCAGTAACATGAGCACTGAAGCTTTCTTT.

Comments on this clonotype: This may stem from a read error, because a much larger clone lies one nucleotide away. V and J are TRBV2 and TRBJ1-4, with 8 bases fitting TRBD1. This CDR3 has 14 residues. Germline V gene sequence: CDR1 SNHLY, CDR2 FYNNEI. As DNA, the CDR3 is TGTGTCAGCAGCGCCGGGACAGGAGGTGAAAAACTGTTTTTT. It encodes CVSSAGTGGEKLFF.

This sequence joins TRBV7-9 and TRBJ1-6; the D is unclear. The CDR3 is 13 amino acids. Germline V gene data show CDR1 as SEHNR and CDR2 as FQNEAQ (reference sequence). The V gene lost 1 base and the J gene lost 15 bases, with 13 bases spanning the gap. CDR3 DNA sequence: TGTGCCAGCAGCTTAGGGAGCACAGACCGCCTCCACTTT. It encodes CASSLGSTDRLHF.

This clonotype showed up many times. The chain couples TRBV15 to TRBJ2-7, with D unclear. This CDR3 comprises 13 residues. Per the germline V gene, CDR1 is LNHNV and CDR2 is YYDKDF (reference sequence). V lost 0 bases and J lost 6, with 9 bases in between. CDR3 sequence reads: CATSRDRLGEQYF. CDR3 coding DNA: TGTGCCACCAGCAGAGATCGCCTGGGCGAGCAGTACTTC.

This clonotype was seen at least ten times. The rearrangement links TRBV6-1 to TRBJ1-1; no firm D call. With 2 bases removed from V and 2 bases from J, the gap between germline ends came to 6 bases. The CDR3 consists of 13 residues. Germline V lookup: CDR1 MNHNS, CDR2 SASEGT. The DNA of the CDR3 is TGTGCCAGCAGTGAACAGCCTAACACTGAAGCTTTCTTT. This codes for CASSEQPNTEAFF.

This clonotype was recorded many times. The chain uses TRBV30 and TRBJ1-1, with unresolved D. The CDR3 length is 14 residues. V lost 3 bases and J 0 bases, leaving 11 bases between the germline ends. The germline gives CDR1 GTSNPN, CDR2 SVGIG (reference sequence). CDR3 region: CAWSPMVLNTEAFF. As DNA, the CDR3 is TGTGCCTGGAGCCCGATGGTGCTGAACACTGAAGCTTTCTTT.

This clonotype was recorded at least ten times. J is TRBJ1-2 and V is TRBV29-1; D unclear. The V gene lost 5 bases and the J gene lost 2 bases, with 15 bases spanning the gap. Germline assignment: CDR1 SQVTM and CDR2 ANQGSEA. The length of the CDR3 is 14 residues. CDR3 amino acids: CSVRDPSGNYGYTF. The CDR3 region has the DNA TGCAGCGTTAGAGATCCTTCGGGGAACTATGGCTACACCTTC.

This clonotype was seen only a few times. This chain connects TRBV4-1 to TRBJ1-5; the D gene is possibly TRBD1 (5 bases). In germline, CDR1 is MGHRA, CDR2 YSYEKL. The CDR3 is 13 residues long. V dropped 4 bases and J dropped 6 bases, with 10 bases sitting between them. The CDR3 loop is CASSRGVGQPQHF. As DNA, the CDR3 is TGCGCCAGCAGCCGGGGGGTCGGTCAGCCCCAGCATTTT.